Below are 26 T cell receptor beta chains sequenced from a single sample in a study of T cell responses to AZD1222 COVID-19 vaccine. Sequenced by immunoSEQ multiplex PCR; TCRdb stores in-frame clones only, minus some. This repertoire shows about 120,000 clones, roughly nine tenths found once; its top ten account for 2.5% to 4%. The sample was peripheral blood, taken on day 0 of AZD1222 vaccination. These receptors were taken from an adult in good health.

This chain uses TRBV10-3 with TRBJ2-7; 7 bases line up with TRBD1. The germline V gene has CDR1 ENHRY and CDR2 SYGVKD. J was trimmed by 5 bases and V by 0 bases; bases with no gene match: 10. The CDR3 loop spans 16 amino acids. In DNA form, the CDR3 reads TGTGCCATCAGTGAGTCTGGACAGGCTGTCAAGAACGAGCAGTACTTC. Translated: CAISESGQAVKNEQYF.

The rearrangement uses TRBV6-2 or TRBV6-3 and TRBJ1-5, with D uncertain. V was shortened by 0 bases and J by 10 bases, with 10 bases between the two germline ends. The CDR3 has 13 amino acids. Germline CDR1 MNHEY, CDR2 SVGEGT. CDR3 amino acids: CASSYSSSLPQHF. DNA of the CDR3: TGTGCCAGCAGTTACTCGAGTTCGCTACCCCAGCATTTT.

About this clone: The same CDR3 can be traced to other DNA sequences in this sample. The rearrangement joins TRBV19 to TRBJ1-1; D unresolved. Germline values: CDR1 LNHDA, CDR2 SQIVND (reference sequence). The CDR3 contains 13 residues. The germline V and J ends were trimmed by 1 base and 3 bases, with 6 bases remaining between them. This chain's CDR3 is CASSIGRDTEAFF. CDR3 nucleotides: TGTGCCAGTAGTATAGGAAGGGACACTGAAGCTTTCTTT.

V and J are TRBV25-1 and TRBJ1-1, with TRBD1 as a possible D gene (6 bases). The CDR3 covers 12 residues. Trimming took off 3 bases at V and 10 bases at J, with 12 bases between the two ends. The germline CDR1 and CDR2 sequences are MGHDK and SYGVNS. The CDR3 is CASSDGGPRAFF. CDR3 bases: TGTGCCAGCAGTGACGGGGGGCCGAGAGCTTTCTTT.

The chain uses TRBV13 and TRBJ1-2; possibly TRBD1 for D (5 bases). Per the germline V gene, CDR1 is PRHDT and CDR2 is FYEKMQ (reference sequence). The CDR3 loop spans 14 amino acids. V lost 2 bases, J lost 4 bases, and 11 bases lay in between. The chain's CDR3 is CASSLWDRSYGYTF. The CDR3 DNA reads TGTGCCAGCAGCTTATGGGACCGCTCCTATGGCTACACCTTC.

This clone was observed a few times. The V call is TRBV6-2 or TRBV6-3, the J call TRBJ2-3, with 8 bases that match TRBD1. The CDR3 loop spans 14 amino acids. Germline V gene lookup returns CDR1 MNHEY and CDR2 SVGEGT. Germline trimming cut 4 bases from V and 7 bases from J; bases unmatched to any gene: 7. The CDR3 DNA follows: TGTGCCAGCAGTTCCGGACAGGGTTTAAATACGCAGTATTTT. Translated, it gives CASSSGQGLNTQYF.

The J gene is TRBJ1-2, the V gene TRBV28; the D gene is possibly TRBD1 (5 bases). Germline CDR1 and CDR2: MDHEN and SYDVKM. V was clipped by 2 bases and J by 6 bases, with 16 bases between them. The CDR3 consists of 15 residues. The CDR3 protein is CASSLGAGLRHGYTF. The CDR3 coding sequence is TGTGCCAGCAGTTTAGGCGCAGGGCTTCGACATGGCTACACCTTC.

The chain employs TRBV4-3 and TRBJ1-1; no firm D call. Germline-derived CDR1 and CDR2 are LGHNA and YSLEER. The CDR3 contains 14 residues. V lost 0 bases and J lost 0, with 5 bases in between. CDR3 sequence reads: CASSQDRVNTEAFF. In DNA, the CDR3 is TGCGCCAGCAGCCAAGATCGGGTGAACACTGAAGCTTTCTTT.

J is TRBJ1-5 and V is TRBV21-1. TRBV21-1 is a pseudogene. The CDR3 sequence is 11 residues long. This CDR3 is CARYSNQPQHF. The CDR3 region has the DNA TGTGCCAGGTATAGCAATCAGCCCCAGCATTTT.

V usage is TRBV28 and J usage is TRBJ1-6; a possible D gene is TRBD1 (5 bases). The CDR3 length is 15 residues. V shed 4 bases and J shed 6 bases, with 13 bases lying between them. Germline-derived CDR1 and CDR2 are MDHEN and SYDVKM. The CDR3 nucleotides read TGTGCCAGCAGTTCGCCGGGACGGGCTAATTCACCCCTCCACTTT. Translated, it gives CASSSPGRANSPLHF.

The chain recombines TRBV18 with TRBJ2-3; D uncertain. CDR3 length: 17 residues. Per germline, CDR1 KGHSH and CDR2 LQKENI. V lost 1 base, J lost 0 bases, and 14 bases lay in between. The CDR3 is CASSPRWAEASTDTQYF. The CDR3 DNA reads as TGTGCCAGCTCACCACGGTGGGCGGAAGCTAGCACAGATACGCAGTATTTT.

This chain uses TRBV19 with TRBJ2-1; D is possibly TRBD2 (5 bases). CDR3 size: 12 residues. V was trimmed by 5 bases and J by 9 bases, leaving 11 bases between them. Germline values: CDR1 LNHDA, CDR2 SQIVND (reference sequence). CDR3 nucleotide sequence: TGTGCCAGTAGTGTTACTAGTTCTGAGCAGTTCTTC. Protein sequence: CASSVTSSEQFF.

This chain uses TRBV9 with TRBJ2-3, with D possibly matching TRBD2 (6 bases). This CDR3 has 16 amino acids. CDR1 is SGDLS, CDR2 YYNGEE, per germline. V was trimmed by 0 bases and J by 0 bases, leaving 11 bases between them. CDR3 coding DNA: TGTGCCAGCAGCGTAGGGGCGGGACCGAGCACAGATACGCAGTATTTT. Its translation is CASSVGAGPSTDTQYF. Drawing the rest from reference TRBV9 and TRBJ2-3, the complete variable domain is DSGVTQTPKHLITATGQRVTLRCSPRSGDLSVYWYQQSLDQGLQFLIQYYNGEERAKGNILERFSAQQFPDLHSELNLSSLELGDSALYFCASSVGAGPSTDTQYFGPGTRLTVL.

The chain employs TRBV2 and TRBJ2-3, with 10 bases that match TRBD1. V gave up 6 bases and J gave up 5 bases; unmatched junction bases: 2. This CDR3 comprises 13 residues. CDR1 SNHLY and CDR2 FYNNEI come from the germline V gene. Written as DNA, the CDR3 is TGTGCCAGCAGGTGGACAGGGGGAGATACGCAGTATTTT. This gives the protein CASRWTGGDTQYF.

This sequence joins TRBV4-3 and TRBJ2-5, with D maybe TRBD1 (7 bases). There are 15 residues in the CDR3. Trimming pared 1 base from V and 5 bases from J, leaving 14 bases between. The V gene's germline CDR1 is LGHNA and CDR2 YSLEER. The CDR3 region is CASSQGGTVRETQYF. CDR3 in DNA: TGCGCCAGCAGCCAAGGCGGGACAGTAAGGGAGACCCAGTACTTC.

This clone was detected only a few times. The chain is built from TRBV19 and TRBJ1-4; 11 nucleotides align to TRBD1. Germline CDR1 reads LNHDA; CDR2 reads SQIVND (reference sequence). The CDR3 extends over 17 amino acids. V lost 5 bases and J lost 7; bases outside the gene matches: 12. For the CDR3, the DNA is TGTGCCAGTAGTCTCCGGACAGGGGGCGTTCGGTCTGAAAAACTGTTTTTT. Translated: CASSLRTGGVRSEKLFF.

The V call is TRBV12-3 or TRBV12-4, the J call TRBJ2-1; TRBD1 is a possible D gene (5 bases). This CDR3 comprises 12 residues. V was trimmed by 6 bases and J by 7 bases, leaving 10 bases between them. The CDR3 spells CASSKHRNEQFF. CDR3 nucleotide sequence: TGTGCCAGCAGCAAGCACAGGAATGAGCAGTTCTTC.

This chain uses TRBV2 with TRBJ2-2; 7 bases align to TRBD2. Trimming took 9 bases from V and 1 from J; bases not matched to a gene: 2. The germline gives CDR1 SNHLY, CDR2 FYNNEI. CDR3 size: 13 residues. CDR3 region: CASKRGNTGELFF. For the CDR3, the DNA is TGTGCCAGTAAGCGGGGGAACACCGGGGAGCTGTTTTTT.

This chain joins TRBV19 and TRBJ1-5; maybe TRBD1 (5 bases). Trimming pared 6 bases from V and 3 bases from J, leaving 12 bases between. Per germline, CDR1 LNHDA and CDR2 SQIVND (reference sequence). The CDR3 has 14 residues. The CDR3 loop is CASRIRDPNQPQHF. The DNA for the CDR3 is TGTGCCAGTAGAATCAGGGACCCCAATCAGCCCCAGCATTTT.

The chain has TRBV30 and TRBJ2-7; TRBD1 agrees at 8 bases. CDR3 size: 13 residues. Germline lookup yields CDR1 GTSNPN and CDR2 SVGIG (reference sequence). Losses at the gene ends were 5 bases for V and 6 bases for J; bases not matched to a gene: 9. This CDR3 reads CAWGQGYQGEQYF. The CDR3 DNA is TGTGCCTGGGGACAGGGATATCAGGGCGAGCAGTACTTC.

This clone came up once. This chain connects TRBV6-5 to TRBJ2-5; weak D call: TRBD1 (5 bases). This CDR3 has 12 residues. Germline loops: CDR1 MNHEY, CDR2 SVGAGI. V lost 10 bases and J 5 bases, leaving 14 bases between the germline ends. The CDR3 DNA is TGTGCCACCCTAGGGGCCGGGGAGACCCAGTACTTC. It is translated as CATLGAGETQYF.

The rearrangement uses TRBV19 and TRBJ1-2; D gene unclear. CDR1 is LNHDA, CDR2 SQIVND, per germline (reference sequence). This CDR3 has 16 residues. Trimming shortened V by 1 base and J by 1 base, and 13 bases separated the two germline ends. The CDR3 nucleotides are TGTGCCAGTAGTATAGGTGGCTCAGGAGATAACTATGGCTACACCTTC. It codes for CASSIGGSGDNYGYTF. Supplemented by reference TRBV19 and TRBJ1-2, the full variable domain reads DGGITQSPKYLFRKEGQNVTLSCEQNLNHDAMYWYRQDPGQGLRLIYYSQIVNDFQKGDIAEGYSVSREKKESFPLTVTSAQKNPTAFYLCASSIGGSGDNYGYTFGSGTRLTVV.

Only one count was recorded for this clone. CDR3: CASSVAGGIYEQYF. DNA of the CDR3: TGTGCCAGTTCCGTGGCAGGGGGCATATACGAGCAGTACTTC. V gene TRBV27 combines with J gene TRBJ2-7; TRBD1 matches 8 bases. The junction had 11 bases not matched to a gene; V was cut back by 9 bases and J by 4 bases. Germline values: CDR1 MNHEY, CDR2 SMNVEV (reference sequence). The CDR3 covers 14 residues.

The rearrangement uses TRBV2 and TRBJ2-7; 11 bases fit TRBD1. The CDR3 is 13 residues long. V shed 8 bases and J 2 bases; nucleotides not matched to a gene: 2. Germline assignment: CDR1 SNHLY and CDR2 FYNNEI. The CDR3, as DNA: TGTGCCAGCGGGGGACAGGGGGCCTACGAGCAGTACTTC. Its protein is CASGGQGAYEQYF.

The chain couples TRBV27 to TRBJ1-2; D is undetermined. The germline CDR1 and CDR2 sequences are MNHEY and SMNVEV (reference sequence). Trimming pared 4 bases from V and 5 bases from J, leaving 11 bases between. The CDR3 loop spans 13 amino acids. DNA for the CDR3: TGTGCCAGCAGTTCCCGCCCGTTTTATGGCTACACCTTC. This translates into CASSSRPFYGYTF.

DNA for the CDR3: TGCGCCAGCAGCCAATCTGACTATGGCTACACCTTC. It specifies CASSQSDYGYTF. V usage is TRBV4-3 and J usage is TRBJ1-2; D is uncertain. The CDR3 has 12 residues. V was shortened by 2 bases and J by 3 bases, with 4 bases between the two germline ends. Germline CDR1 LGHNA, CDR2 YSLEER.